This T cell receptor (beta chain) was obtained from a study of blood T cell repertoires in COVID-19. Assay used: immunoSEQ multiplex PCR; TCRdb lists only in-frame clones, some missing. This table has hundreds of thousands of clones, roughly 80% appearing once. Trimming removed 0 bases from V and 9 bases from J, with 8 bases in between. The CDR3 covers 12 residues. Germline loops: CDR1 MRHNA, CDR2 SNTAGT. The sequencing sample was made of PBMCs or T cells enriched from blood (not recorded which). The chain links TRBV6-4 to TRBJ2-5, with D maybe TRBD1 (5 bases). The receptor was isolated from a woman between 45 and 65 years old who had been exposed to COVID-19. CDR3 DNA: TGTGCCAGCAGTGACTCGAAGACAGCCCAGTACTTC. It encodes CASSDSKTAQYF.